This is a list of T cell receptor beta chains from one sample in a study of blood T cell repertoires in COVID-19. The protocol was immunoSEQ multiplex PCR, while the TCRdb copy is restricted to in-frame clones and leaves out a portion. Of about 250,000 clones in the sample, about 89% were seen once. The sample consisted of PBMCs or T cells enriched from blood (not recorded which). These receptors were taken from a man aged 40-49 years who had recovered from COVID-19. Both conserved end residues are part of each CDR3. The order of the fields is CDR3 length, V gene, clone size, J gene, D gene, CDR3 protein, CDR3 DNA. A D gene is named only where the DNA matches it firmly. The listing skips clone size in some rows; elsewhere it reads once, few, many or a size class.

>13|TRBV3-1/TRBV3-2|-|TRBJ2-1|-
CASSQAGRNEQFF
TGTGCCAGCAGCCAAGCCGGTAGAAATGAGCAGTTCTTC
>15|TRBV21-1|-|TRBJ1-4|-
CASSPVRQSNEKLFF
TGTGCCAGCAGCCCGGTGAGGCAGTCTAATGAAAAACTGTTTTTT
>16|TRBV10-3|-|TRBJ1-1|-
CAISTHRVQENTEAFF
TGTGCCATCAGTACCCATCGAGTACAGGAGAACACTGAAGCTTTCTTT
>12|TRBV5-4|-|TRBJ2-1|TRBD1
CASSRGLNEQFF
TGTGCCAGCTCTAGGGGGCTGAATGAGCAGTTCTTC
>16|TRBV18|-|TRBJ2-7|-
CASSPPREGGNYEQYF
TGTGCCAGCTCACCACCGAGGGAGGGGGGTAACTACGAGCAGTACTTC
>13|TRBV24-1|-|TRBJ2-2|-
CATSERFAGELFF
TGTGCCACCAGTGAACGGTTCGCCGGGGAGCTGTTTTTT
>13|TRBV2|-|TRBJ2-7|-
CASLWDISYEQYF
TGTGCCAGCTTATGGGACATCTCCTACGAGCAGTACTTC
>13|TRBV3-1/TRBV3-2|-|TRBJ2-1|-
CASAILGRDEQFF
TGTGCCAGCGCTATACTAGGACGAGATGAGCAGTTCTTC
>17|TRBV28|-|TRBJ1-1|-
CASSLGGMARVYTEAFF
TGTGCCAGCAGCCTCGGGGGAATGGCAAGGGTGTATACTGAAGCTTTCTTT
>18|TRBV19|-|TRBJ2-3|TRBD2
CASSIALAGGSDADTQYF
TGTGCCAGTAGTATAGCACTAGCGGGAGGATCCGACGCGGATACGCAGTATTTT
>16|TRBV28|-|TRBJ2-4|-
CASSPLTVLAKNIQYF
TGTGCCAGCAGTCCATTGACTGTACTAGCCAAAAACATTCAGTACTTC
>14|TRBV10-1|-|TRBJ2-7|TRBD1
CASSATGDSYEQYF
TGCGCCAGCAGTGCGACAGGGGACTCCTACGAGCAGTACTTC
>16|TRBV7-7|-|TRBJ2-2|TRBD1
CASSLAGTGDTGELFF
TGTGCTAGCAGCTTAGCCGGGACAGGGGACACCGGGGAGCTGTTTTTT
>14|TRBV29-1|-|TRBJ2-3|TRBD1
CSGRDRGVADTQYF
TGCAGCGGACGGGACAGGGGAGTAGCAGATACGCAGTATTTT
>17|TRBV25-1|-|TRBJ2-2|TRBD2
CASSGGAGGYGTGELFF
TGTGCCAGCAGTGGAGGAGCGGGAGGGTACGGCACCGGGGAGCTGTTTTTT
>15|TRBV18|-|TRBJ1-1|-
CASSIASGENTEAFF
TGTGCCAGCTCCATAGCCTCGGGGGAGAACACTGAAGCTTTCTTT
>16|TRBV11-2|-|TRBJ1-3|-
CASREDGRSSGNTIYF
TGTGCCAGCAGGGAGGACGGAAGGAGCTCTGGAAACACCATATATTTT
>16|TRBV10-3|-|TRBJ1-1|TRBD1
CAITQTGGEVYTEAFF
TGTGCCATCACCCAGACAGGGGGTGAGGTGTACACTGAAGCTTTCTTT
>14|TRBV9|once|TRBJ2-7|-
CASSEGTRWDEQYF
TGTGCCAGCAGCGAGGGGACAAGGTGGGACGAGCAGTACTTC
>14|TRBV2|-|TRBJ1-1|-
CASKTWGRTSEAFF
TGTGCCAGCAAAACTTGGGGCAGGACGAGTGAAGCTTTCTTT
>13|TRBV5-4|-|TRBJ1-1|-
CASSLDKNTEAFF
TGTGCCAGCAGCTTGGATAAGAACACTGAAGCTTTCTTT
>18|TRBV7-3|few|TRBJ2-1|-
CASSPQPPGGGLADEQFF
TGTGCCAGCAGCCCTCAGCCACCCGGGGGTGGGCTTGCCGATGAGCAGTTCTTC
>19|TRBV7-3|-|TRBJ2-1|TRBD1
CASSLRQGVPRRIIDEQFF
TGTGCCAGCAGCTTAAGGCAGGGGGTGCCCCGCCGAATTATCGATGAGCAGTTCTTC
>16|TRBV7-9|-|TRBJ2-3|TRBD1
CASSWGDRADTDTQYF
TGTGCCAGCAGCTGGGGGGACAGGGCCGACACAGATACGCAGTATTTT
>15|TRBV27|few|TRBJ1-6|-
CASSFLLGHNSPLHF
TGTGCCAGCAGTTTTTTATTGGGCCATAATTCACCCCTCCACTTT
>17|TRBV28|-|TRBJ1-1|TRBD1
CASLSTGTGGTNTEAFF
TGTGCCAGCCTCTCTACCGGGACAGGGGGGACCAACACTGAAGCTTTCTTT
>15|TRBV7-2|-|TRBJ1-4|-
CASSTNSATNEKLFF
TGTGCCAGCAGCACTAACTCTGCAACTAATGAAAAACTGTTTTTT
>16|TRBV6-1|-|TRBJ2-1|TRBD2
CASSVGSGSSYNEQFF
TGTGCCAGCAGTGTCGGTAGCGGGAGCTCCTACAATGAGCAGTTCTTC
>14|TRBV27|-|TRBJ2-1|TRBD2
CASESGRVGNEQFF
TGTGCCAGCGAGTCCGGGAGGGTTGGAAATGAGCAGTTCTTC
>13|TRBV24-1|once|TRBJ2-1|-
CATQLTGANEQFF
TGTGCCACACAATTGACTGGGGCCAATGAGCAGTTCTTC
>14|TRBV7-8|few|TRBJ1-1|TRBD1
CASSLRDSTIEAFF
TGTGCCAGCAGCTTAAGGGACAGTACGATTGAAGCTTTCTTT
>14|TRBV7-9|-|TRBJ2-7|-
CASSLELVPYEQYF
TGTGCCAGCAGCTTAGAACTAGTCCCCTACGAGCAGTACTTC
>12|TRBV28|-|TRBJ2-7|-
CASSRTTNEQYF
TGTGCCAGCAGTCGGACAACCAACGAGCAGTACTTC
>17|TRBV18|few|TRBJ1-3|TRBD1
CASSQNSGTGAGNTIYF
TGTGCCAGCTCACAGAACTCCGGGACAGGGGCTGGAAACACCATATATTTT
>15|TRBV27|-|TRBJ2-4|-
CASSPLGAGKNIQYF
TGTGCCAGCAGTCCTCTAGGTGCAGGGAAAAACATTCAGTACTTC
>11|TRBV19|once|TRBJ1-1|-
CASLMNTEAFF
TGTGCCAGTTTAATGAACACTGAAGCTTTCTTT
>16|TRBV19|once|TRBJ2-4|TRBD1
CASSIVDRGFPTVQYF
TGTGCCAGTAGTATAGTGGACAGGGGATTCCCGACGGTCCAGTACTTC
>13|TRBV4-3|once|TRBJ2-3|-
CASRLAGTDTQYF
TGCGCCAGCCGTTTAGCGGGCACAGATACGCAGTATTTT
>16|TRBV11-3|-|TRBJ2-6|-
CASSPIRYPWANVLTF
TGTGCCAGCAGCCCCATCCGGTATCCCTGGGCCAACGTCCTGACTTTC
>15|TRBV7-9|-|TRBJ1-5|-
CASSIDRSFNQPQHF
TGTGCCAGCAGCATCGACAGGAGCTTCAATCAGCCCCAGCATTTT
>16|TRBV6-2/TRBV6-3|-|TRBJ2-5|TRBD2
CASSKSGTSGEETQYF
TGTGCCAGCAGCAAATCCGGGACTAGCGGGGAAGAGACCCAGTACTTC
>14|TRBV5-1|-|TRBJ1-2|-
CASNQGSVNYGYTF
TGCGCCAGTAACCAAGGGAGTGTTAACTATGGCTACACCTTC
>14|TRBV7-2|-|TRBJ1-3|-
CASSSGLFGNTIYF
TGTGCCAGCAGCTCGGGTTTATTTGGAAACACCATATATTTT
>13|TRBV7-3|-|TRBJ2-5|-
CASSFDSQETQYF
TGTGCCAGCAGCTTTGACAGCCAAGAGACCCAGTACTTC
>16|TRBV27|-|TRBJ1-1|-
CASSPGGWHMNTEAFF
TGTGCCAGCAGCCCCGGAGGTTGGCACATGAACACTGAAGCTTTCTTT
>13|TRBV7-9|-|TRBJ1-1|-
CASSSTGPTEAFF
TGTGCCAGCAGCTCAACAGGGCCCACTGAAGCTTTCTTT
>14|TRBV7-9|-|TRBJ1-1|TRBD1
CASRPGQGDTEAFF
TGTGCCAGCAGACCGGGACAGGGTGACACTGAAGCTTTCTTT
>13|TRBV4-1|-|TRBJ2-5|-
CASSQTVQETQYF
TGCGCCAGCAGCCAGACAGTTCAAGAGACCCAGTACTTC
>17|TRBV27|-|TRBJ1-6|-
CASSLTGWTLENSPLHF
TGTGCCAGCAGTTTAACTGGGTGGACATTAGAGAATTCACCCCTCCACTTT
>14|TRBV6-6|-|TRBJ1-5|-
CASSYDRANQPQHF
TGTGCCAGCAGTTACGACAGAGCAAATCAGCCCCAGCATTTT
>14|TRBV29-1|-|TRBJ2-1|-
CSVEDSYRVNEQFF
TGCAGCGTTGAAGATTCGTACAGAGTCAATGAGCAGTTCTTC
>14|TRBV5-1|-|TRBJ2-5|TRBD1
CASRRTGQQETQYF
TGCGCCAGCAGGCGGACAGGGCAACAAGAGACCCAGTACTTC
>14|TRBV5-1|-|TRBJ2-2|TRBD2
CASSFLAGPGELFF
TGCGCCAGCAGCTTTCTAGCGGGGCCCGGGGAGCTGTTTTTT
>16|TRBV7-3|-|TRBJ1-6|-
CASSLTARTVNSPLHF
TGTGCCAGCAGCTTAACGGCGCGGACAGTAAATTCACCCCTCCACTTT
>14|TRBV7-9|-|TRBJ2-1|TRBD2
CASSLSGGHDEQFF
TGTGCCAGCAGCTTATCGGGGGGGCATGATGAGCAGTTCTTC